The 21 T cell receptor beta chains reported below all come from one sample, sequenced in a study of T-cell reconstitution after alpha-beta-depleted transplantation in children. Construction of the TCRbeta library involved unique molecular identifiers. TCRdb fed the PCR reads into MiXCR, producing one record per CDR3 protein. The sample yields some 75,000 distinct CDR3 sequences, more than 5.5% seen once. The specimen comprised PBMCs from the stem cell graft donor, sampled from the stem cell graft. These receptors were obtained from a human donor who donated a stem cell graft to a child with acute lymphoblastic leukemia.

This clonotype was detected ten times or more. CDR3 sequence: CASSLPGQGAGEQYF. CDR3 bases: TGTGCCAGCAGTTTACCGGGACAGGGGGCAGGGGAGCAGTACTTC. The chain recombines TRBV7-9 with TRBJ2-7; the match to TRBD1 covers 12 bases. The CDR3 sequence is 15 residues long. Germline-derived CDR1 and CDR2 are SEHNR and FQNEAQ (reference sequence). Germline trimming cut 6 bases from V and 7 bases from J; bases unmatched to any gene: 10.

V and J are TRBV5-1 and TRBJ2-5; TRBD1 might be the D (5 bases). V lost 0 bases and J 1 base, leaving 10 bases between the germline ends. Germline values: CDR1 SGHRS, CDR2 YFSETQ. CDR3 length: 15 residues. The CDR3 DNA is TGCGCCAGCAGCTTGGCCGGGCAGGGCCAAGAGACCCAGTACTTC. Its translation: CASSLAGQGQETQYF. Looking up the rest from reference TRBV5-1 and TRBJ2-5 gives the full variable domain: KAGVTQTPRYLIKTRGQQVTLSCSPISGHRSVSWYQQTPGQGLQFLFEYFSETQRNKGNFPGRFSGRQFSNSRSEMNVSTLELGDSALYLCASSLAGQGQETQYFGPGTRLLVL.

This clonotype occurred many times. V gene TRBV20-1 combines with J gene TRBJ2-1; maybe TRBD2 (6 bases). The length of the CDR3 is 13 residues. From germline, CDR1 is DFQATT and CDR2 SNEGSKA (reference sequence). Between the trimmed V and J ends, which lost 3 bases and 5 bases, there was a span of 11 bases. This CDR3 reads CSARGGWNNEQFF. The CDR3 DNA reads as TGCAGTGCTAGGGGAGGTTGGAACAATGAGCAGTTCTTC.

This clonotype was observed a handful of times. The chain recombines TRBV3-1 with TRBJ2-5; TRBD2 matches 8 bases. Per the germline V gene, CDR1 is LGHDT and CDR2 is YNNKEL (reference sequence). The ends lost 3 bases at V and 5 bases at J; junction bases unmatched: 8. The CDR3 length is 15 residues. The CDR3 region is CASSQARTSSETQYF. CDR3 DNA sequence: TGTGCCAGCAGCCAGGCCAGGACTAGCAGTGAGACCCAGTACTTC.

This clonotype occurred many times. The CDR3 is CASKRHSVTDTQYF. The CDR3 DNA reads as TGCGCCAGCAAGCGGCATAGTGTCACAGATACGCAGTATTTT. This chain joins TRBV5-1 and TRBJ2-3, with D maybe TRBD2 (5 bases). V gave up 6 bases and J gave up 2 bases, with 13 bases separating them. The CDR3 is 14 amino acids. CDR1 is SGHRS, CDR2 YFSETQ, per germline.

This clonotype was recorded a few times. This chain uses TRBV29-1 with TRBJ1-5; D not resolved. The CDR3 is made up of 12 amino acids. Germline CDR1 SQVTM, CDR2 ANQGSEA. Trimming shortened V by 4 bases and J by 3 bases, and 7 bases separated the two germline ends. In DNA, the CDR3 is TGCAGCGTTGGAGGCAACAATCAGCCCCAGCATTTT. Translating it yields CSVGGNNQPQHF. Together with reference TRBV29-1 and TRBJ1-5, the CDR3 gives the full variable domain: SAVISQKPSRDICQRGTSLTIQCQVDSQVTMMFWYRQQPGQSLTLIATANQGSEATYESGFVIDKFPISRPNLTFSTLTVSNMSPEDSSIYLCSVGGNNQPQHFGDGTRLSIL.

This clonotype was seen a handful of times. The V and J genes are TRBV14 and TRBJ1-5, with D uncertain. This CDR3 region has 14 residues. The germline V gene has CDR1 SGHDN and CDR2 FVKESK. The ends were cut back, 0 bases at V and 9 bases at J, with 12 bases in the middle. The CDR3 nucleotides read TGTGCCAGCAGCCAAGAACCCCCGGCAAGGCCCCAGCATTTT. This sequence encodes CASSQEPPARPQHF.

The chain joins TRBV3-1 to TRBJ2-3; D remains unclear. The CDR3 has 11 residues. Trimming removed 6 bases at V and 13 bases at J, with 14 bases between. The germline gives CDR1 LGHDT, CDR2 YNNKEL (reference sequence). CDR3 protein: CASSLDAEEYF. The CDR3 DNA follows: TGTGCCAGCAGTCTGGATGCCGAAGAGTATTTT.

This clonotype was recorded many times. The chain employs TRBV4-1 and TRBJ2-5, with 7 bases that match TRBD1. From germline, CDR1 is MGHRA and CDR2 YSYEKL. Trimming cost V 4 bases and J 5 bases; bases outside gene matches: 7. The CDR3 contains 14 residues. CDR3 residues: CASSLNDRVETQYF. The CDR3 coding sequence is TGCGCCAGCAGCCTTAATGACAGGGTCGAGACCCAGTACTTC.

This clonotype was detected many times. The chain links TRBV9 to TRBJ1-6, with TRBD1 matching 9 bases. CDR1 is SGDLS and CDR2 is YYNGEE in the germline V gene. After removal of 0 bases from V and 10 bases from J, the junction contained 5 bases not matched to a gene. The CDR3 sequence is 15 residues long. CDR3 loop: CASSVGGQGVSPLHF. CDR3 nucleotides: TGTGCCAGCAGCGTAGGGGGACAGGGAGTCTCACCCCTCCACTTT.

This clonotype was seen ten or more times. V gene TRBV5-1 combines with J gene TRBJ1-2, with no clear D. The V and J ends lost 2 bases and 6 bases respectively, with 11 bases between them. The CDR3 is 13 residues long. Germline loops: CDR1 SGHRS, CDR2 YFSETQ. As DNA, the CDR3 is TGCGCCAGCAGCTTTAATATGCCTGATGGCTACACCTTC. It encodes CASSFNMPDGYTF.

In this sample, this clonotype turned up many times. The gene calls are TRBV6-2 or TRBV6-3 and TRBJ1-1; D remains ambiguous. The germline V gene encodes CDR1 MNHEY and CDR2 SVGEGT. V was clipped by 6 bases and J by 0 bases, with 20 bases between them. The CDR3 has 17 residues. This CDR3 reads CASSPAGGRIMNTEAFF. CDR3 DNA: TGTGCCAGCAGCCCCGCCGGAGGCAGGATTATGAACACTGAAGCTTTCTTT.

This clonotype was recorded many times. The V call is TRBV7-9, the J call TRBJ2-7; 7 bases line up with TRBD1. The V gene end was trimmed by 5 bases and the J gene end by 4 bases; junction bases not matched to a gene: 8. Germline CDR1 is SEHNR and CDR2 is FQNEAQ (reference sequence). The CDR3 has 14 residues. In DNA, the CDR3 is TGTGCCAGCAGCCACAGGGGAGCGACTTACGAGCAGTACTTC. Its translation: CASSHRGATYEQYF.

This clonotype was counted at least ten times. The CDR3 nucleotides read TGCGCCAGCAGTCAAACGGTCGGGACAGGGCCTCAGCCCCAGCATTTT. Residues: CASSQTVGTGPQPQHF. The J gene is TRBJ1-5, the V gene TRBV23-1; 9 positions match TRBD1. TRBV23-1 is annotated as an ORF whose role is uncertain. Trimming removed 2 bases from V and 6 bases from J; junction bases left unmatched: 8. The CDR3 length is 16 residues.

This clonotype has ten or more counts. This chain connects TRBV5-1 to TRBJ2-7; D unclear. Per germline, CDR1 SGHRS and CDR2 YFSETQ. This CDR3 region has 13 residues. The V gene lost 4 bases and the J gene lost 2 bases, with 10 bases spanning the gap. CDR3 sequence (DNA): TGCGCCAGCAGCATCAGTTTTACCTACGAGCAGTACTTC. Translation gives CASSISFTYEQYF.

There are many counts of this clonotype. The chain links TRBV7-9 to TRBJ2-1, with D possibly TRBD1 on 6 matching bases. Trimming took 0 bases from V and 6 from J, leaving 12 bases between them. The CDR3 extends over 15 amino acids. CDR1 and CDR2 (germline): SEHNR, FQNEAQ (reference sequence). CDR3 amino acids: CASSLAGSRGNEQFF. The DNA of the CDR3 is TGTGCCAGCAGCTTAGCAGGTAGCAGGGGCAATGAGCAGTTCTTC.

In its sample, this clonotype is medium-sized. The rearrangement uses TRBV27 and TRBJ1-1; 7 nucleotides agree with TRBD1. CDR1 and CDR2 (germline): MNHEY, SMNVEV (reference sequence). The ends lost 7 bases at V and 11 bases at J; junction bases unmatched: 7. The CDR3 covers 11 residues. CDR3 sequence: CASKSTGAAFF. The CDR3, as DNA: TGTGCCAGCAAATCAACAGGGGCGGCTTTCTTT.

The rearrangement joins TRBV28 to TRBJ2-5; D is perhaps TRBD1 or TRBD2 (5 bases each). This CDR3 is built from 16 residues. Germline V gene data show CDR1 as MDHEN and CDR2 as SYDVKM. Trimming pared 3 bases from V and 2 bases from J, leaving 16 bases between. The CDR3 sequence: CASSLGRALAQETQYF. The CDR3 nucleotides read TGTGCCAGCAGTTTGGGGCGGGCTTTGGCACAAGAGACCCAGTACTTC.

The chain links TRBV4-1 to TRBJ1-2; D gene ambiguous. The CDR3 spans 14 residues. Germline V gene lookup returns CDR1 MGHRA and CDR2 YSYEKL. The germline V and J ends were trimmed by 0 bases and 4 bases, with 9 bases remaining between them. CDR3 region: CASSQDDGSYGYTF. CDR3 coding DNA: TGCGCCAGCAGCCAAGATGACGGTAGCTATGGCTACACCTTC.

The gene calls are TRBV4-2 and TRBJ2-1; TRBD2 is a possible D gene (6 bases). Trimming stripped 0 bases from V and 2 bases from J, with 11 bases between. The CDR3 is made up of 16 amino acids. In germline, CDR1 is LGHNA, CDR2 YNFKEQ. CDR3 nucleotides: TGTGCCAGCAGCCAAGACGAGCGGGCTACCTACAATGAGCAGTTCTTC. Protein product: CASSQDERATYNEQFF.

This chain joins TRBV11-1 and TRBJ1-3; no definite D call. In germline, CDR1 is SGHAT, CDR2 FQDESV (reference sequence). V was shortened by 3 bases and J by 0 bases, with 9 bases between the two germline ends. The CDR3 sequence is 15 residues long. The chain's CDR3 is CASSLSRNSGNTIYF. The CDR3 DNA sequence: TGTGCCAGCAGCTTGTCACGGAACTCTGGAAACACCATATATTTT. The full variable domain, completed using reference TRBV11-1 and TRBJ1-3, is EAEVAQSPRYKITEKSQAVAFWCDPISGHATLYWYRQILGQGPELLVQFQDESVVDDSQLPKDRFSAERLKGVDSTLKIQPAELGDSAMYLCASSLSRNSGNTIYFGEGSWLTVV.